A selection of T cell receptor beta chains follows, all from one sample in a study of cytomegalovirus exposure and HLA in healthy donors. The data were produced by immunoSEQ multiplex PCR, yet TCRdb's version contains in-frame clones alone and is incomplete. The sample has roughly 98,000 clones, about 80% seen once. The sequencing sample was made of PBMCs. The source is a man younger than 35 in good health and CMV-seropositive. The CDR3 runs from the conserved cysteine through the conserved F or W. D genes are given only for firm matches. Clone size, where shown, is once, few, many, or a class for clones that have expanded.

V: TRBV6-5; D: -; size: -; J: TRBJ1-3; length: 15; DNA: TGTGCCAGCAGCCCGCAGTTCCACACTGGAAACACCATATATTTT; CDR3: CASSPQFHTGNTIYF
V: TRBV5-6; D: TRBD1; size: few; J: TRBJ1-1; length: 15; DNA: TGTGCCAGCAGCCCCCAGGACAGGCTGTTCGCTGAAGCTTTCTTT; CDR3: CASSPQDRLFAEAFF
V: TRBV19; D: -; size: -; J: TRBJ1-1; length: 14; DNA: TGTGCCAGTAGTTCCGGGACGCGGGGCACTGAAGCTTTCTTT; CDR3: CASSSGTRGTEAFF
V: TRBV5-1; D: -; size: few; J: TRBJ2-7; length: 14; DNA: TGCGCCAGCAGTAGAGTGGCGGCTTCCTACGAGCAGTACTTC; CDR3: CASSRVAASYEQYF
V: TRBV9; D: TRBD1; size: -; J: TRBJ2-7; length: 14; DNA: TGTGCCAGCAGCGTCGACAGGGATTCCTACGAGCAGTACTTC; CDR3: CASSVDRDSYEQYF
V: TRBV11-2; D: -; size: -; J: TRBJ1-2; length: 14; DNA: TGTGCCAGTTATCCGGGCGGGGGCAACTATGGCTACACCTTC; CDR3: CASYPGGGNYGYTF
V: TRBV28; D: TRBD1; size: -; J: TRBJ2-7; length: 14; DNA: TGTGCCAGCAGTTCCCGGACAGGGTACCACGAGCAGTACTTC; CDR3: CASSSRTGYHEQYF
V: TRBV2; D: TRBD1; size: -; J: TRBJ2-2; length: 13; DNA: TGTGCCAGCGGGACAGGGGGATCAGGGGAGCTGTTTTTT; CDR3: CASGTGGSGELFF
V: TRBV18; D: -; size: -; J: TRBJ2-1; length: 13; DNA: TGTGCCAGCTCACCGGGTCGAGGGAATGAGCAGTTCTTC; CDR3: CASSPGRGNEQFF
V: TRBV19; D: -; size: -; J: TRBJ2-1; length: 14; DNA: TGTGCCAGTAGAGGGATAGCGCTGCGGAATGAGCAGTTCTTC; CDR3: CASRGIALRNEQFF
V: TRBV28; D: TRBD1; size: -; J: TRBJ2-3; length: 12; DNA: TGTGCCAGCACCAGGGGGACAGATACGCAGTATTTT; CDR3: CASTRGTDTQYF
V: TRBV6-5; D: TRBD1; size: -; J: TRBJ1-2; length: 13; DNA: TGTGCCAGCAGTCCAGGGGGTAACTATGGCTACACCTTC; CDR3: CASSPGGNYGYTF
V: TRBV30; D: TRBD1; size: -; J: TRBJ1-3; length: 15; DNA: TGTGCCTGGAGCGTGTCAGGGGGCTCTGGAAACACCATATATTTT; CDR3: CAWSVSGGSGNTIYF
V: TRBV12-2; D: -; size: -; J: TRBJ1-4; length: 16; DNA: TGTGCAAGTCGCTTAGACTACCGGGACAGCAATGAAAAACTGTTTTTT; CDR3: CASRLDYRDSNEKLFF
V: TRBV5-1; D: -; size: once; J: TRBJ1-3; length: 15; DNA: TGCGCCAGCAGCAATACAGGGATCTCTGGAAACACCATATATTTT; CDR3: CASSNTGISGNTIYF
V: TRBV29-1; D: TRBD1; size: -; J: TRBJ1-1; length: 14; DNA: TGCAGCGTTGACAGGGGGTTTGGAGACACTGAAGCTTTCTTT; CDR3: CSVDRGFGDTEAFF
V: TRBV28; D: -; size: -; J: TRBJ2-7; length: 14; DNA: TGTGCCAGCAGTTCCACCGGACAGTCCTACGAGCAGTACTTC; CDR3: CASSSTGQSYEQYF